This TCR beta chain derives from a study of blood T cell repertoires in COVID-19. As for the study in general: COVID-19 samples collected from the United States, Italy and Spain covered acute and convalescent phases.

The protocol was immunoSEQ multiplex PCR, while the TCRdb copy is restricted to in-frame clones and leaves out a portion. The table includes about 23,000 clones, approximately 90% detected once. The V end lost 0 bases, the J end lost 0 bases, and 11 bases lay between the germline ends. The CDR3 has 17 residues. Germline assignment: CDR1 MGHRA and CDR2 YSYEKL. This clone was counted a few times. The V gene is TRBV4-1, the J gene TRBJ2-2; D perhaps matches TRBD1 (5 bases). The TCR comes from a woman aged 80 or older with active COVID-19. The sequenced sample consisted of peripheral blood. CDR3 nucleotide sequence: TGCGCCAGCAGCCAAGAACAAGGGGCCGCGAACACCGGGGAGCTGTTTTTT. Translation gives CASSQEQGAANTGELFF.